Listed here are 30 T cell receptor beta chains from one sample, sequenced in a study of T cell changes during pregnancy in multiple sclerosis. Only in-frame clones appear in the TCRdb table, and some are missing; sequencing was by immunoSEQ multiplex PCR. This table has roughly 40,000 clones, roughly 90% appearing once. Sequencing used CD8+ T cells from peripheral blood mononuclear cells, obtained before pregnancy. Receptors originate from a female donor with multiple sclerosis, enrolled in a pregnancy study.

The chain joins TRBV27 to TRBJ1-2, with 7 positions matching TRBD1. The length of the CDR3 is 16 residues. V shed 6 bases, J shed 8 bases, and the junction held 18 bases outside the gene matches. Germline loops: CDR1 MNHEY, CDR2 SMNVEV (reference sequence). The CDR3: CASSYNLGTGAEGYTF. The CDR3 DNA reads as TGTGCCAGCAGCTACAATTTGGGAACAGGGGCTGAGGGCTACACCTTC.

This chain links TRBV4-2 with TRBJ2-1; 7 bases line up with TRBD1. With V trimmed by 6 bases and J by 6 bases, 8 bases remained unmatched. The CDR3 runs 14 residues. In germline, CDR1 is LGHNA, CDR2 YNFKEQ. This chain's CDR3 is CASSPGPGGNEQFF. CDR3 bases: TGTGCCAGCAGTCCAGGGCCAGGGGGCAATGAGCAGTTCTTC.

This rearrangement joins TRBV27 to TRBJ2-1; unclear D gene. The ends were cut back, 3 bases at V and 2 bases at J, with 14 bases in the middle. Germline V gene lookup returns CDR1 MNHEY and CDR2 SMNVEV (reference sequence). This CDR3 contains 16 residues. The CDR3 region is CASSFPSALAYNEQFF. The CDR3 nucleotides are TGTGCCAGCAGTTTCCCCTCAGCGCTAGCCTACAATGAGCAGTTCTTC.

The chain is built from TRBV28 and TRBJ2-1, with 10 bases lining up with TRBD2. Germline V gives CDR1 MDHEN, CDR2 SYDVKM. J gave up 4 bases and V 2 bases, and 5 bases lay outside the gene matches. This CDR3 is 16 amino acids long. Written as DNA, the CDR3 is TGTGCCAGCAGTTTACCCACTAGCGGGGAGTACAATGAGCAGTTCTTC. This translates into CASSLPTSGEYNEQFF.

The chain couples TRBV19 to TRBJ1-5; the match to TRBD1 covers 8 bases. This CDR3 contains 15 residues. Germline V gives CDR1 LNHDA, CDR2 SQIVND (reference sequence). J gave up 3 bases and V 8 bases, and 9 bases lay outside the gene matches. CDR3 in DNA: TGTGCCAGTTCTCAGGGGGCCACTAACAATCAGCCCCAGCATTTT. Its translation: CASSQGATNNQPQHF.

The rearrangement links TRBV5-1 to TRBJ1-2; the match to TRBD1 covers 7 bases. With 2 bases clipped from V and 2 bases from J, the junction kept 3 bases outside the gene matches. Germline CDR1 reads SGHRS; CDR2 reads YFSETQ. This CDR3 spans 14 amino acids. The CDR3 sequence: CASSFGTENYGYTF. The DNA for the CDR3 is TGCGCCAGCAGCTTCGGGACAGAAAACTATGGCTACACCTTC.

The chain has TRBV2 and TRBJ1-1; D perhaps matches TRBD1 (6 bases). Germline V gene data show CDR1 as SNHLY and CDR2 as FYNNEI. The CDR3 spans 13 residues. The V end lost 8 bases, the J end lost 0 bases, and 10 bases lay between the germline ends. Here the CDR3 reads CASADSLNTEAFF. In DNA, the CDR3 is TGTGCCAGCGCGGACAGTTTGAACACTGAAGCTTTCTTT.

The CDR3 bases are TGCGCCAGCAGCTTGATCGGGAGTCGCCAAGAGACCCAGTACTTC. It specifies CASSLIGSRQETQYF. This chain uses TRBV5-1 with TRBJ2-5; D perhaps matches TRBD2 (6 bases). The CDR3 totals 15 residues. The germline V gene has CDR1 SGHRS and CDR2 YFSETQ. The V end lost 1 base, the J end lost 1 base, and 11 bases lay between the germline ends.

This sequence joins TRBV13 and TRBJ2-5; 8 nucleotides match TRBD1. With 4 bases clipped from V and 11 bases from J, the junction kept 6 bases outside the gene matches. Germline-derived CDR1 and CDR2 are PRHDT and FYEKMQ (reference sequence). This CDR3 is 12 amino acids long. CDR3 sequence: CASSSDRGGQYF. CDR3 nucleotide sequence: TGTGCCAGCAGCTCCGACAGGGGCGGGCAGTACTTC.

As to this clone: At one end, the junction sequence differs from germline, possibly due to a read error. This rearrangement joins TRBV27 to TRBJ2-1, with D possibly TRBD1 on 6 matching bases. The CDR3 consists of 18 residues. Germline CDR1 is MNHEY and CDR2 is SMNVEV (reference sequence). The DNA for the CDR3 is TGTGCCAGCAGTTTAAGGGTACTAGGACAGCTTCCCTACGATGAGCAGTTCTTC. This sequence encodes CASSLRVLGQLPYDEQFF.

This clone was seen more than once but under ten times. This rearrangement joins TRBV9 to TRBJ1-1; possibly TRBD1 for D (5 bases). Trimming removed 0 bases at V and 2 bases at J, with 8 bases between. Germline CDR1 SGDLS, CDR2 YYNGEE. The CDR3 loop spans 14 amino acids. CDR3 protein: CASSVAQGNTEAFF. The CDR3 nucleotides are TGTGCCAGCAGCGTAGCTCAGGGAAACACTGAAGCTTTCTTT.

The V call is TRBV6-5, the J call TRBJ2-7, with D possibly matching TRBD1 (6 bases). Germline CDR1 is MNHEY and CDR2 is SVGAGI. V was shortened by 6 bases and J by 3 bases, with 9 bases between the two germline ends. The CDR3 extends over 12 amino acids. CDR3 DNA: TGTGCCAGCAGATCGACAGGCTACGAGCAGTACTTC. It yields the protein CASRSTGYEQYF.

This chain uses TRBV4-3 with TRBJ1-5; no clear D gene. Germline CDR1 reads LGHNA; CDR2 reads YSLEER. This CDR3 is 16 amino acids long. The ends were cut back, 0 bases at V and 0 bases at J, with 9 bases in the middle. CDR3 loop: CASSQEATDSNQPQHF. As DNA, the CDR3 is TGCGCCAGCAGCCAAGAGGCCACCGATAGCAATCAGCCCCAGCATTTT.

The chain is built from TRBV9 and TRBJ2-7, with D hard to call. This CDR3 spans 13 amino acids. CDR1 SGDLS and CDR2 YYNGEE come from the germline V gene. Between the trimmed V and J ends, which lost 2 bases and 7 bases, there was a span of 13 bases. Here the CDR3 reads CASSVDGSREQYF. CDR3 DNA: TGTGCCAGCAGCGTTGACGGGTCTAGGGAGCAGTACTTC.

J is TRBJ2-7 and V is TRBV4-1, with a possible D match to TRBD1 (6 bases). The CDR3 length is 14 residues. Germline V gene lookup returns CDR1 MGHRA and CDR2 YSYEKL. With 6 bases removed from V and 4 bases from J, the gap between germline ends came to 16 bases. CDR3 protein: CASSPAAGAYEQYF. CDR3 coding DNA: TGCGCCAGCAGTCCCGCGGCAGGGGCATACGAGCAGTACTTC.

CDR3 in amino acids: CASSLSASGRVGDTQYF. Written as DNA, the CDR3 is TGTGCCAGCAGTTTATCGGCCAGCGGGAGGGTGGGAGATACGCAGTATTTT. The chain employs TRBV27 and TRBJ2-3, with 10 bases fitting TRBD2. The CDR3 has 17 residues. Germline-derived CDR1 and CDR2 are MNHEY and SMNVEV (reference sequence). The V and J ends lost 0 bases and 5 bases, in that order; junction bases with no gene match: 8.

The chain couples TRBV19 to TRBJ1-2, with 7 bases fitting TRBD1. The CDR3 extends over 11 amino acids. CDR1 and CDR2 from the germline V gene are LNHDA and SQIVND (reference sequence). The ends lost 11 bases at V and 7 bases at J; junction bases unmatched: 7. The CDR3 is CAVTTGVGYTF. The DNA of the CDR3 is TGTGCCGTCACAACAGGGGTTGGCTACACCTTC.

This chain uses TRBV2 with TRBJ2-7, with 7 positions matching TRBD2. The CDR3 consists of 15 residues. Germline-derived CDR1 and CDR2 are SNHLY and FYNNEI. The J segment lost 4 bases and the V segment lost 2 bases, leaving 8 bases of the junction unmatched. This CDR3 reads CASSEIASGKYEQYF. DNA for the CDR3: TGTGCCAGCAGTGAAATTGCCAGCGGGAAATACGAGCAGTACTTC. The variable domain in full, with the rest retrieved from reference TRBV2 and TRBJ2-7, is EPEVTQTPSHQVTQMGQEVILRCVPISNHLYFYWYRQILGQKVEFLVSFYNNEISEKSEIFDDQFSVERPDGSNFTLKIRSTKLEDSAMYFCASSEIASGKYEQYFGPGTRLTVT.

This sequence joins TRBV19 and TRBJ2-1; 12 nucleotides agree with TRBD2. The CDR3 sequence is 18 residues long. CDR1 is LNHDA and CDR2 is SQIVND in the germline V gene (reference sequence). V shed 6 bases, J shed 0 bases, and the junction held 9 bases outside the gene matches. The CDR3 DNA reads as TGTGCCAGTAGACTGACTAGCGGGGGATCCAGCTCCTACAATGAGCAGTTCTTC. This gives the protein CASRLTSGGSSSYNEQFF.

The rearrangement links TRBV9 to TRBJ2-1; D possibly corresponds to TRBD1 (6 bases). Trimming took off 2 bases at V and 10 bases at J, with 13 bases between the two ends. The CDR3 is 13 amino acids. Germline values: CDR1 SGDLS, CDR2 YYNGEE. In DNA, the CDR3 is TGTGCCAGCAGCGTCCACAGGGTTGGCGAGCAGTTCTTC. Translating gives CASSVHRVGEQFF.

The J gene is TRBJ2-2, the V gene TRBV7-8, with 7 bases lining up with TRBD1. V lost 8 bases, J lost 0 bases, and 9 bases stayed unmatched. Germline CDR1 SGHVS, CDR2 FQNEAQ. CDR3 length: 16 amino acids. The CDR3 region is CASDPDRAANTGELFF. Here the CDR3 DNA reads TGTGCCAGCGACCCAGACAGGGCTGCGAACACCGGGGAGCTGTTTTTT.

The chain couples TRBV9 to TRBJ2-3; 8 bases match TRBD2. The CDR3 contains 15 residues. After removal of 4 bases from V and 0 bases from J, the junction contained 4 bases not matched to a gene. From germline, CDR1 is SGDLS and CDR2 YYNGEE. The CDR3 is CASSYSGSSTDTQYF. The CDR3 region has the DNA TGTGCCAGCAGCTACAGCGGGAGTAGCACAGATACGCAGTATTTT.

The chain combines TRBV7-8 with TRBJ1-2; D unresolved. Germline V gives CDR1 SGHVS, CDR2 FQNEAQ. Trimming removed 1 base from V and 8 bases from J, with 8 bases in between. The CDR3 has 12 residues. CDR3 sequence: CASSLGREGYTF. CDR3 nucleotides: TGTGCCAGCAGCTTAGGGCGGGAGGGCTACACCTTC. The whole variable domain, filled in from reference TRBV7-8 and TRBJ1-2, reads GAGVSQSPRYKVAKRGQDVALRCDPISGHVSLFWYQQALGQGPEFLTYFQNEAQLDKSGLPSDRFFAERPEGSVSTLKIQRTQQEDSAVYLCASSLGREGYTFGSGTRLTVV.

The chain uses TRBV19 and TRBJ2-5; TRBD2 aligns across 12 bases. The CDR3 runs to 20 residues. J lost 4 bases, V lost 5 bases, and 20 bases had no gene match. CDR1 is LNHDA and CDR2 is SQIVND in the germline V gene (reference sequence). As DNA, the CDR3 is TGTGCCAGTAGTTGGAGGCTAGCGGGAGGGCCGAGTGGGGTGGGAGAGACCCAGTACTTC. Amino acid sequence: CASSWRLAGGPSGVGETQYF.

The chain joins TRBV28 to TRBJ1-1, with D hard to call. V was trimmed by 3 bases and J by 3 bases, leaving 20 bases between them. Looked up from germline, CDR1 is MDHEN and CDR2 is SYDVKM. This CDR3 comprises 17 residues. CDR3 in DNA: TGTGCCAGCAGTTTTGAGTATGGTACCGCCGGGGACACTGAAGCTTTCTTT. Its protein is CASSFEYGTAGDTEAFF.

V and J are TRBV5-4 and TRBJ2-1, with D maybe TRBD2 (5 bases). Germline V lookup: CDR1 SGHNT, CDR2 YYREEE (reference sequence). The CDR3 length is 15 residues. V was cut by 6 bases and J by 10 bases, with 23 bases left in between. The CDR3 bases are TGTGCCAGCACCCCCTTGGGAACCACTACTAGGGAGCAGTTCTTC. Translation: CASTPLGTTTREQFF. Variable domain in full (rest from reference TRBV5-4 and TRBJ2-1): ETGVTQSPTHLIKTRGQQVTLRCSSQSGHNTVSWYQQALGQGPQFIFQYYREEENGRGNFPPRFSGLQFPNYSSELNVNALELDDSALYLCASTPLGTTTREQFFGPGTRLTVL.

This clone has just one count. The chain joins TRBV2 to TRBJ2-1; TRBD2 aligns across 9 bases. The CDR3 loop spans 16 amino acids. J was trimmed by 9 bases and V by 1 base; bases with no gene match: 10. In germline, CDR1 is SNHLY, CDR2 FYNNEI. The CDR3, as DNA: TGTGCCAGCAGTGAAGTCCGCGGGGGGGAACGGGGTGAGCAGTTCTTC. This sequence encodes CASSEVRGGERGEQFF.

The CDR3 DNA is TGTGCCAGCTGTTGGAGGGGCGGGAACACTGAAGCTTTCTTT. It specifies CASCWRGGNTEAFF. The J gene is TRBJ1-1, the V gene TRBV28; a weak D match, TRBD1 (5 bases). This CDR3 region has 14 residues. In germline, CDR1 is MDHEN, CDR2 SYDVKM. Trimming took 8 bases from V and 1 from J, leaving 14 bases between them. The variable domain in full, with the rest retrieved from reference TRBV28 and TRBJ1-1, is DVKVTQSSRYLVKRTGEKVFLECVQDMDHENMFWYRQDPGLGLRLIYFSYDVKMKEKGDIPEGYSVSREKKERFSLILESASTNQTSMYLCASCWRGGNTEAFFGQGTRLTVV.

The chain uses TRBV29-1 and TRBJ2-4; 7 bases align to TRBD2. The CDR3 is 15 amino acids. J lost 0 bases, V lost 3 bases, and 5 bases had no gene match. Germline CDR1 and CDR2: SQVTM and ANQGSEA. The CDR3 is CSVEGGGRAKNIQYF. The DNA for the CDR3 is TGCAGCGTTGAGGGCGGGGGTAGAGCCAAAAACATTCAGTACTTC. Full variable domain (rest looked up from reference TRBV29-1 and TRBJ2-4): SAVISQKPSRDICQRGTSLTIQCQVDSQVTMMFWYRQQPGQSLTLIATANQGSEATYESGFVIDKFPISRPNLTFSTLTVSNMSPEDSSIYLCSVEGGGRAKNIQYFGAGTRLSVL.

This rearrangement joins TRBV19 to TRBJ2-1; D is unresolved. The CDR3 runs to 15 residues. V shed 0 bases and J shed 4 bases, with 10 bases lying between them. The germline gives CDR1 LNHDA, CDR2 SQIVND (reference sequence). CDR3 DNA sequence: TGTGCCAGTAGTATAGAGTTAGCTTCATACAATGAGCAGTTCTTC. Its translation: CASSIELASYNEQFF.